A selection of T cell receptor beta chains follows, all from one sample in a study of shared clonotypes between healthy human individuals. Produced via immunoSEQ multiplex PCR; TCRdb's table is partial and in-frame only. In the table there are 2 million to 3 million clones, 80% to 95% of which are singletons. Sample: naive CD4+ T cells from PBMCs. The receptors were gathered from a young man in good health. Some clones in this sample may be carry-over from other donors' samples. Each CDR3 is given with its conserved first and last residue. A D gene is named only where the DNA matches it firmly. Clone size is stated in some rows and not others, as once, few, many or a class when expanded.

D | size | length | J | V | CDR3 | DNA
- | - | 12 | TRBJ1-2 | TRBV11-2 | CASSDNQGGYTF | TGTGCCAGCAGCGACAATCAGGGAGGCTACACCTTC
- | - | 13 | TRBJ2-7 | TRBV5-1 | CASSLSGAPKQYF | TGCGCCAGCAGTCTGAGTGGGGCTCCCAAGCAGTACTTC
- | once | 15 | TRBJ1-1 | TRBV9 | CASSGIPSLNTEAFF | TGTGCCAGCAGCGGCATCCCCTCCTTGAACACTGAAGCTTTCTTT
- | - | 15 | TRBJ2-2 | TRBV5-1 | CASSLGLANTGELFF | TGCGCCAGCAGCTTGGGACTGGCGAACACCGGGGAGCTGTTTTTT
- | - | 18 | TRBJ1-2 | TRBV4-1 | CASSQDLGRDLSNYGYTF | TGCGCCAGCAGCCAAGATTTAGGGAGGGACTTGTCTAACTATGGCTACACCTTC
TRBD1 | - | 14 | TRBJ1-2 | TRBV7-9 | CASSFWDREGGYTF | TGTGCCAGCAGCTTTTGGGACAGGGAAGGCGGCTACACCTTC
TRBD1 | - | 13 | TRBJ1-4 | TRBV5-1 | CASSGQGVEKLFF | TGCGCCAGCAGTGGACAGGGTGTTGAAAAACTGTTTTTT
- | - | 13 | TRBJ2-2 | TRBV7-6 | CASSLTNTGELFF | TGTGCCAGCAGCCTCACGAACACCGGGGAGCTGTTTTTT
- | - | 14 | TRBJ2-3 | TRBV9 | CASSVGSSTDTQYF | TGTGCCAGCAGCGTAGGTAGCAGCACAGATACGCAGTATTTT
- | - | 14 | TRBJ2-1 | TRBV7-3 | CASSISPSYNEQFF | TGTGCCAGCAGCATAAGCCCTAGCTACAATGAGCAGTTCTTC
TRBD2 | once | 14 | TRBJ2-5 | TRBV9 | CASGSGGSQETQYF | TGTGCCTCGGGGTCGGGGGGGTCACAAGAGACCCAGTACTTC
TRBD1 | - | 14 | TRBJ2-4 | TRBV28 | CASARQGTGDIQYF | TGTGCCAGCGCGAGACAGGGGACTGGAGACATTCAGTACTTC
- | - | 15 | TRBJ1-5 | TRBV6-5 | CASSYPRVDNQPQHF | TGTGCCAGCAGTTATCCCAGGGTGGACAATCAGCCCCAGCATTTT
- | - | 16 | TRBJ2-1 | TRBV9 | CASSVAPGTKNNEQFF | TGTGCCAGCAGCGTAGCCCCCGGGACCAAGAACAATGAGCAGTTCTTC
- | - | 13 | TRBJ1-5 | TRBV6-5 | CASSRTGNQPQHF | TGTGCCAGCAGTAGGACCGGTAATCAGCCCCAGCATTTT
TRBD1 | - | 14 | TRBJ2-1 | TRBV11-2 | CASSLTGGHNEQFF | TGTGCCAGCAGCTTGACAGGGGGCCACAATGAGCAGTTCTTC
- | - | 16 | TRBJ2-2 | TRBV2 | CASSVWNGGYGRELFF | TGTGCCAGCAGTGTATGGAATGGGGGCTATGGCAGGGAGCTGTTTTTT
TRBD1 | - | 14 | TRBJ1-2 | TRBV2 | CASGTGGSNYGYTF | TGTGCCAGCGGCACAGGGGGGTCTAACTATGGCTACACCTTC
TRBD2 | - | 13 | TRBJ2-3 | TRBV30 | CAWTLAGADTQYF | TGTGCCTGGACCCTAGCGGGGGCAGATACGCAGTATTTT
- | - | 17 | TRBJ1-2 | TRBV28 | CASSYTHPGTTNYGYTF | TGTGCCAGCAGTTACACACATCCTGGGACCACTAACTATGGCTACACCTTC
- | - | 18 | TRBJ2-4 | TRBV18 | CASSPPVGGGLAKNIQYF | TGTGCCAGCTCACCACCTGTGGGGGGCGGACTAGCCAAAAACATTCAGTACTTC
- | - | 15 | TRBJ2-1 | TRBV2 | CASTDGGLGYNEQFF | TGTGCCAGCACCGACGGGGGCTTGGGCTACAATGAGCAGTTCTTC
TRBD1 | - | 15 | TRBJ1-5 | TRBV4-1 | CASSLGQGVNQPQHF | TGCGCCAGCAGCCTAGGACAGGGGGTAAATCAGCCCCAGCATTTT
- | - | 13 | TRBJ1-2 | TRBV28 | CASRTSGYHGYTF | TGTGCCAGCAGGACCTCAGGATACCATGGCTACACCTTC
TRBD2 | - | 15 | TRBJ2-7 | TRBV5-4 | CASSAGTSGRLKQYF | TGTGCCAGCAGCGCGGGGACTAGCGGGAGACTTAAACAGTACTTC
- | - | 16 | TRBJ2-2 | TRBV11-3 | CASSLAGRWGTGELFF | TGTGCCAGCAGCTTGGCCGGACGGTGGGGCACCGGGGAGCTGTTTTTT
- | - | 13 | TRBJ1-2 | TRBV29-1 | CSVEWGAGEGYTF | TGCAGCGTTGAATGGGGGGCTGGTGAAGGCTACACCTTC
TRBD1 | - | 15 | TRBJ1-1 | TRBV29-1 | CSVEVRGKKNTEAFF | TGCAGCGTTGAAGTCAGGGGGAAAAAAAACACTGAAGCTTTCTTT
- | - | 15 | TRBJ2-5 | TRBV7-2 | CASSLARGSSETQYF | TGTGCCAGCAGCTTAGCGAGGGGCAGTTCAGAGACCCAGTACTTC
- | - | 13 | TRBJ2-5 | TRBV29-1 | CSVDRTQRETQYF | TGCAGCGTTGACCGGACTCAGAGAGAGACCCAGTACTTC
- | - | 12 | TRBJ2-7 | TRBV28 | CASKSSLYEQYF | TGTGCCAGCAAATCTAGCCTCTACGAGCAGTACTTC
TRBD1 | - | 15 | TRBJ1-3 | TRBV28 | CASRAPGQAGNTIYF | TGTGCCAGCAGAGCGCCGGGACAGGCTGGAAACACCATATATTTT
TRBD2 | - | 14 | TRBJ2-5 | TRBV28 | CASGILAGPETQYF | TGTGCCAGCGGTATATTAGCGGGCCCCGAGACCCAGTACTTC
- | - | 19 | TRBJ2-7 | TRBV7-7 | CASSSKDRTGGRLTYEQYF | TGTGCCAGCAGCTCAAAGGACAGGACGGGCGGGAGGCTTACCTACGAGCAGTACTTC
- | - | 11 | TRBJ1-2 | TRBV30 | CAWSPGSGYTF | TGTGCCTGGAGTCCGGGGTCTGGCTACACCTTC
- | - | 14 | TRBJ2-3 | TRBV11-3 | CASSRLHMTDTQYF | TGTGCCAGCAGCCGACTCCATATGACAGATACGCAGTATTTT
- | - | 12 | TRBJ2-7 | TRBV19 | CASRGDINEQYF | TGTGCCAGTAGAGGGGACATTAACGAGCAGTACTTC
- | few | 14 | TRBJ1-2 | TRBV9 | CASSALTANYGYTF | TGTGCCAGCAGCGCCCTGACAGCTAACTATGGCTACACCTTC
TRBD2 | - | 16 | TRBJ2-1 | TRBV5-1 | CASSLGSSGINNEQFF | TGCGCCAGCAGCTTAGGATCTAGCGGAATTAACAATGAGCAGTTCTTC
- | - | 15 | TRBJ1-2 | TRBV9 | CASSVDPGQGNGYTF | TGTGCCAGCAGCGTAGATCCTGGGCAGGGTAATGGCTACACCTTC
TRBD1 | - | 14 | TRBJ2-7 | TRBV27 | CASSLHRGPYEQYF | TGTGCCAGCTCCCTACACAGGGGGCCTTACGAGCAGTACTTC
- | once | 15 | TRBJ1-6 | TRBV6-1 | CASDNRVGKDSPLHF | TGTGCCAGCGATAACCGGGTAGGGAAGGACTCACCCCTCCACTTT
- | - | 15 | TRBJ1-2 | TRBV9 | CASSEWTDARGGYTF | TGTGCCAGCAGCGAGTGGACCGACGCTCGTGGTGGCTACACCTTC
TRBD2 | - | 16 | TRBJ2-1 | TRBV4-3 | CASSPAGSGTPSEQFF | TGCGCCAGCAGCCCGGCCGGTAGCGGGACTCCCAGTGAGCAGTTCTTC
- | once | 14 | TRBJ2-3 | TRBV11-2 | CASSLGGSSDTQYF | TGTGCCAGCAGCTTAGGTGGTAGCTCGGATACGCAGTATTTT
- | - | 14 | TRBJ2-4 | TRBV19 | CASSRDRGQNIQYF | TGTGCCAGTAGTCGAGACCGGGGTCAAAACATTCAGTACTTC
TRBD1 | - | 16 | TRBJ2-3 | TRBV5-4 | CASSLEGQGTTDTQYF | TGTGCCAGCAGCTTGGAGGGACAGGGGACCACAGATACGCAGTATTTT
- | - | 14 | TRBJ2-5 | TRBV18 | CASSPVPPQETQYF | TGTGCCAGCTCACCGGTCCCACCCCAAGAGACCCAGTACTTC
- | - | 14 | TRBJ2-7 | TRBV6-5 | CASTPGAGTYEQYF | TGTGCCAGCACCCCTGGGGCGGGGACCTACGAGCAGTACTTC